The rows below give T cell receptor beta chains drawn from one sample of a study of identical twins. MiXCR, run by TCRdb on the 5' RACE reads, gives a single entry per CDR3 protein. The table has 310,000 or so distinct CDR3 sequences, approximately 8% seen once. This sample also appeared in a second study, on yellow fever vaccine responses in identical twins.

The sample taken for sequencing was memory (CD45RO+) T cells sorted from blood. Receptors originate from a woman aged 18-29 years in good health. CDR3s include the opening cysteine and the closing phenylalanine or tryptophan. D genes are given only for firm matches. Clone size, where shown, is once, few, many, or a class for clones that have expanded.

V gene: TRBV20-1; clone size: many; J gene: TRBJ2-3; D gene: NA; CDR3 DNA: TGCAGTGCTATGGGGGAGCCCACAAACACAGATACGCAGTATTTT; CDR3 protein: CSAMGEPTNTDTQYF
V gene: TRBV12-3/TRBV12-4; clone size: NA; J gene: TRBJ2-2; D gene: TRBD2; CDR3 DNA: TGTGCCACCCAATGGGGGGGACTAGCGGGAACCGGGGAGCTGTTTTTT; CDR3 protein: CATQWGGLAGTGELFF
V gene: TRBV15; clone size: NA; J gene: TRBJ1-2; D gene: NA; CDR3 DNA: TGTGCCACCAGCAGAGCAGGAGGGGACTATGGCTACACCTTC; CDR3 protein: CATSRAGGDYGYTF
V gene: TRBV4-1; clone size: few; J gene: TRBJ1-2; D gene: TRBD1; CDR3 DNA: TGCGCCAGCAGCCAAGAAGATCGGACAGGGGAGGGCTACACCTTC; CDR3 protein: CASSQEDRTGEGYTF
V gene: TRBV27; clone size: NA; J gene: TRBJ1-2; D gene: TRBD1; CDR3 DNA: TGTGCCAGCAGTCCCGGGACAGGCTCTGGCTACACCTTC; CDR3 protein: CASSPGTGSGYTF
V gene: TRBV3-1; clone size: NA; J gene: TRBJ2-1; D gene: NA; CDR3 DNA: TGTGCCAGCAGCAAGCCTTGGGGGCGGGAAAAAGAGCAGTTCTTC; CDR3 protein: CASSKPWGREKEQFF
V gene: TRBV24-1; clone size: few; J gene: TRBJ2-2; D gene: NA; CDR3 DNA: TGTGCCACCAGTGATTTAGGGCTAGCTAGCTCGGTGAAGCTGTTTTTT; CDR3 protein: CATSDLGLASSVKLFF
V gene: TRBV20-1; clone size: NA; J gene: TRBJ2-1; D gene: NA; CDR3 DNA: TGCAGTGCTAGGGGTTCGGGGACCTACAATGAGCAGTTTTTC; CDR3 protein: CSARGSGTYNEQFF
V gene: TRBV5-1; clone size: many; J gene: TRBJ1-2; D gene: TRBD1; CDR3 DNA: TGCGCCAGCAGTTACACAGGGGGCGCTGACTATGGCTACACCTTC; CDR3 protein: CASSYTGGADYGYTF
V gene: TRBV7-9; clone size: many; J gene: TRBJ1-1; D gene: TRBD1; CDR3 DNA: TGTGCCAGCAGCTTAGGGGGACAGGGGGCGCGGACTGAAGCTTTCTTT; CDR3 protein: CASSLGGQGARTEAFF
V gene: TRBV12-3/TRBV12-4; clone size: many; J gene: TRBJ2-1; D gene: NA; CDR3 DNA: TGTGCCAGCAGTTTAATTCGGGCGCAGCAGTTCTTC; CDR3 protein: CASSLIRAQQFF
V gene: TRBV7-8; clone size: many; J gene: TRBJ2-1; D gene: TRBD2; CDR3 DNA: TGTGCCAGCAGCTTAGCGCTATGGACTAGCGGAAACAATGAGCAGTTCTTC; CDR3 protein: CASSLALWTSGNNEQFF
V gene: TRBV4-2; clone size: NA; J gene: TRBJ2-6; D gene: TRBD1; CDR3 DNA: TGTGCCAGCAGCCCAGGGACAGCCTCTGGGGCCAACGTCCTGACTTTC; CDR3 protein: CASSPGTASGANVLTF
V gene: TRBV18; clone size: NA; J gene: TRBJ1-6; D gene: NA; CDR3 DNA: TGTGCCAGCTCACGAATGGCCCGCCAGGAGCATAATTCACCCCTCCACTTT; CDR3 protein: CASSRMARQEHNSPLHF
V gene: TRBV3-1; clone size: many; J gene: TRBJ1-6; D gene: NA; CDR3 DNA: TGTGCCAGCAGCGACCCGGGACTTAATTCACCCCTCCACTTT; CDR3 protein: CASSDPGLNSPLHF
V gene: TRBV18; clone size: few; J gene: TRBJ1-1; D gene: NA; CDR3 DNA: TGTGCCAGCTCGCCGGCAGGTCCGAACACTGAAGCTTTCTTT; CDR3 protein: CASSPAGPNTEAFF
V gene: TRBV4-1; clone size: few; J gene: TRBJ2-1; D gene: NA; CDR3 DNA: TGCGCCAGCAGCCAAAACCCCCGGGACACCTACAATGAGCAGTTCTTC; CDR3 protein: CASSQNPRDTYNEQFF
V gene: TRBV9; clone size: NA; J gene: TRBJ2-5; D gene: NA; CDR3 DNA: TGTGCCAGCAGCGTAGGATCACTCACGACCCAAGAGACCCTGTACTTC; CDR3 protein: CASSVGSLTTQETLYF
V gene: TRBV3-1; clone size: many; J gene: TRBJ1-5; D gene: NA; CDR3 DNA: TGTGCCAGCAGCCTCGGATGGGAGGGCAATCAGCCCCAGCATTTT; CDR3 protein: CASSLGWEGNQPQHF
V gene: TRBV19; clone size: few; J gene: TRBJ2-5; D gene: NA; CDR3 DNA: TGTGCCAGTAGTATATCGGGACAAGAGACCCAGTACTTC; CDR3 protein: CASSISGQETQYF
V gene: TRBV2; clone size: few; J gene: TRBJ2-1; D gene: TRBD1; CDR3 DNA: TGTGCCAGCAGGGGAGGACAGGGGGTTGATGAGCAGTTCTTC; CDR3 protein: CASRGGQGVDEQFF
V gene: TRBV28; clone size: NA; J gene: TRBJ1-1; D gene: NA; CDR3 DNA: TGTGCCAGCAGTTTAGGGTCGGGGTGGAGGGACACTGAAGCTTTCTTT; CDR3 protein: CASSLGSGWRDTEAFF
V gene: TRBV20-1; clone size: NA; J gene: TRBJ1-2; D gene: NA; CDR3 DNA: TGCAGTGCTAGAGTTAGTAGGGGATGGGGCTACACCTTC; CDR3 protein: CSARVSRGWGYTF
V gene: TRBV28; clone size: few; J gene: TRBJ2-5; D gene: NA; CDR3 DNA: TGTGCCAGCAGTCGTTTTGGCGGGACTCCGGGCCAAGAGACCCAGTACTTC; CDR3 protein: CASSRFGGTPGQETQYF
V gene: TRBV5-1; clone size: few; J gene: TRBJ1-1; D gene: TRBD1; CDR3 DNA: TGCGCCAGCAGCCCGCGGACAGGGGGCATGAACACTGAAGCTTTCTTT; CDR3 protein: CASSPRTGGMNTEAFF
V gene: TRBV5-1; clone size: NA; J gene: TRBJ2-2; D gene: TRBD1; CDR3 DNA: TGCGCCAGCAGCTCGGGACAGGGGATCTCCGGGGAGCTGTTTTTT; CDR3 protein: CASSSGQGISGELFF
V gene: TRBV14; clone size: few; J gene: TRBJ2-1; D gene: NA; CDR3 DNA: TGTGCCAGCAGCCAAGATGTGGGGACCTACAATGAGCAGTTCTTC; CDR3 protein: CASSQDVGTYNEQFF
V gene: TRBV12-5; clone size: NA; J gene: TRBJ2-1; D gene: NA; CDR3 DNA: TGTGCTAGTGGTTTGTCCCCAGGGGGGAAGCTTAATGAGCAGTTCTTC; CDR3 protein: CASGLSPGGKLNEQFF
V gene: TRBV24-1; clone size: NA; J gene: TRBJ1-4; D gene: TRBD1; CDR3 DNA: TGTGCCACCAGCCGGGGAGACAGGGGGAATGAAAAACTGTTTTTT; CDR3 protein: CATSRGDRGNEKLFF
V gene: TRBV6-5; clone size: few; J gene: TRBJ1-6; D gene: TRBD1; CDR3 DNA: TGTGCCAGCAGTTTCGGGACAGGGGCTAACTCACCCCTCCACTTT; CDR3 protein: CASSFGTGANSPLHF
V gene: TRBV28; clone size: few; J gene: TRBJ1-1; D gene: NA; CDR3 DNA: TGTGCCAGCAGTTCGGACGGACTGAACACTGAAGCTTTCTTT; CDR3 protein: CASSSDGLNTEAFF
V gene: TRBV27; clone size: many; J gene: TRBJ1-2; D gene: NA; CDR3 DNA: TGTGCCAGCAGTTTCAAACAGGGAGGATCGGGCTATGGCTACACCTTC; CDR3 protein: CASSFKQGGSGYGYTF
V gene: TRBV7-8; clone size: NA; J gene: TRBJ2-2; D gene: TRBD1; CDR3 DNA: TGTGCCAGCAGATACGCCGGGACAGCCCACACCGGGGAGCTGTTTTTT; CDR3 protein: CASRYAGTAHTGELFF
V gene: TRBV10-2; clone size: NA; J gene: TRBJ2-1; D gene: TRBD2; CDR3 DNA: TGCGCCAGCAGTGAGATTTCATTTGCGCGGGAGGTGGGAAATGAGCAGTTCTTC; CDR3 protein: CASSEISFAREVGNEQFF
V gene: TRBV20-1; clone size: NA; J gene: TRBJ2-3; D gene: TRBD2; CDR3 DNA: TGCAGTGCTCCCTCTAGCGGGGGTTTAGATACGCAGTATTTT; CDR3 protein: CSAPSSGGLDTQYF
V gene: TRBV28; clone size: few; J gene: TRBJ1-4; D gene: NA; CDR3 DNA: TGTGCCAGCAGTTTAATGGATGGTTTCGCTAATGAAAAACTGTTTTTT; CDR3 protein: CASSLMDGFANEKLFF
V gene: TRBV20-1; clone size: many; J gene: TRBJ2-7; D gene: NA; CDR3 DNA: TGCAGTGCTAGAGAGGGCACCACCTACGAGCAGTACTTC; CDR3 protein: CSAREGTTYEQYF
V gene: TRBV3-1; clone size: NA; J gene: TRBJ2-5; D gene: NA; CDR3 DNA: TGTGCCAGCAGCCAACTAGGAGGGGCTGAGACCCAGTACTTC; CDR3 protein: CASSQLGGAETQYF
V gene: TRBV10-1; clone size: few; J gene: TRBJ2-2; D gene: TRBD1; CDR3 DNA: TGCGCCAGCAGTACGGGACAGGAGAACACCGGGGAGCTGTTTTTT; CDR3 protein: CASSTGQENTGELFF
V gene: TRBV20-1; clone size: NA; J gene: TRBJ2-1; D gene: NA; CDR3 DNA: TGCAGTGCGGAGGGGGTTAGCTACAATGAGCAGTTCTTC; CDR3 protein: CSAEGVSYNEQFF
V gene: TRBV7-9; clone size: many; J gene: TRBJ1-5; D gene: TRBD1; CDR3 DNA: TGTGCCAGCAGCTTAGGAGGGACAGGGCGGGATCAGCCCCAGCATTTT; CDR3 protein: CASSLGGTGRDQPQHF
V gene: TRBV2; clone size: NA; J gene: TRBJ2-1; D gene: NA; CDR3 DNA: TGTGCCAGCAGGGAGAGGGAAGACTACAATGAGCAGTTCTTC; CDR3 protein: CASREREDYNEQFF
V gene: TRBV12-3/TRBV12-4; clone size: many; J gene: TRBJ2-1; D gene: NA; CDR3 DNA: TGTGCCAGCAGTTTTAGGGGTGAGCAGTTCTTC; CDR3 protein: CASSFRGEQFF
V gene: TRBV11-2; clone size: many; J gene: TRBJ1-2; D gene: TRBD1; CDR3 DNA: TGTGCCAGCAGCCTCAGCGGGACAGGTTTCCTCCTGGGTGGCTACACCTTC; CDR3 protein: CASSLSGTGFLLGGYTF
V gene: TRBV5-1; clone size: many; J gene: TRBJ1-6; D gene: NA; CDR3 DNA: TGCGCCAGCAGACCCACAGGGTTAGAGGGGCGAGTTTCACCCCTCCACTTT; CDR3 protein: CASRPTGLEGRVSPLHF
V gene: TRBV9; clone size: few; J gene: TRBJ2-7; D gene: NA; CDR3 DNA: TGTGCCAGCAGCCCCTCAACACACTCCTACGAGCAGTACTTC; CDR3 protein: CASSPSTHSYEQYF
V gene: TRBV3-1; clone size: many; J gene: TRBJ1-1; D gene: NA; CDR3 DNA: TGTGCCAGCAGCCACGGGACGGCGAACACTGAAGCTTTCTTT; CDR3 protein: CASSHGTANTEAFF
V gene: TRBV12-3/TRBV12-4; clone size: many; J gene: TRBJ2-1; D gene: TRBD2; CDR3 DNA: TGTGCCAGCAGTCCGGGACTAGCGGGAGCGGGGGGGTTCTTC; CDR3 protein: CASSPGLAGAGGFF
V gene: TRBV4-1; clone size: many; J gene: TRBJ2-1; D gene: TRBD1; CDR3 DNA: TGCGCCAGCAGCCGGAAACGCCTCTGGGACAGGTTCCCCAATGAGCAGTTCTTC; CDR3 protein: CASSRKRLWDRFPNEQFF
V gene: TRBV9; clone size: few; J gene: TRBJ1-1; D gene: NA; CDR3 DNA: TGTGCCAGCAGCCCTCGCTCAGGACAACACACTGAAGCTTTCTTT; CDR3 protein: CASSPRSGQHTEAFF
V gene: TRBV11-3; clone size: NA; J gene: TRBJ2-3; D gene: TRBD2; CDR3 DNA: TGTGCCAGCAGTAGGGGAGGGATTGACACAGATACGCAGTATTTT; CDR3 protein: CASSRGGIDTDTQYF
V gene: TRBV20-1; clone size: few; J gene: TRBJ2-3; D gene: TRBD2; CDR3 DNA: TGCAGTGCCGGGACTAGCCGCTCAGATACGCAGTATTTT; CDR3 protein: CSAGTSRSDTQYF